Sequencing of this T cell receptor (beta chain) was carried out in a study of T cells of healthy individuals. This clonotype was seen ten or more times. CDR1 KGHSH and CDR2 LQKENI come from the germline V gene. Trimming cost V 1 base and J 5 bases, with 15 bases left between them. The CDR3 has 16 residues. TCRdb independently ran MiXCR on the 5' RACE reads; one entry per CDR3 protein. The data hold under 70,000 distinct CDR3 sequences, with over 12% observed a single time. This chain links TRBV18 with TRBJ1-5, with D maybe TRBD1 (5 bases). This receptor was identified in a human donor in good health. The CDR3 DNA follows: TGTGCCAGCTCACCACAGGGGAAGGTCCGCGATCAGCCCCAGCATTTT. Translated: CASSPQGKVRDQPQHF.